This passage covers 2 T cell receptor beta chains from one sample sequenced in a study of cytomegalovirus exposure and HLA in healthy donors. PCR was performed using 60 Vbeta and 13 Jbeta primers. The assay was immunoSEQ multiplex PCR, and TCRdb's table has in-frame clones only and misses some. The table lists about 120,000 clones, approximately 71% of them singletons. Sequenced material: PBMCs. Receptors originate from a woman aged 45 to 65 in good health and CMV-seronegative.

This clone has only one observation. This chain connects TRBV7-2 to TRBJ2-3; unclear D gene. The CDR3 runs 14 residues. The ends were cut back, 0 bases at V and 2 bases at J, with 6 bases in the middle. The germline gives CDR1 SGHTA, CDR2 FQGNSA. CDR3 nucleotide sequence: TGTGCCAGCAGCTTAGCGGAGCTCACAGATACGCAGTATTTT. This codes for CASSLAELTDTQYF.

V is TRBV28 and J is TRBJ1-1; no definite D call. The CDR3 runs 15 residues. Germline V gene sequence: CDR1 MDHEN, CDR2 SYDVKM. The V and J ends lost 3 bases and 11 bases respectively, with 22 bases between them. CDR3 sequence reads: CASSFRGRRHLKAFF. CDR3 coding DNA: TGTGCCAGCAGTTTCAGAGGCAGGAGGCACCTTAAGGCTTTCTTT.